Sequencing of this TCR beta chain was carried out in a study of blood T cell repertoires in COVID-19. Trimming pared 4 bases from V and 7 bases from J, leaving 11 bases between. Germline lookup yields CDR1 LGHNA and CDR2 YSLEER. The CDR3 has 13 amino acids. The method was immunoSEQ multiplex PCR; TCRdb's version includes in-frame clones alone and lacks a portion of them. The profile covers more than 95,000 clones, with roughly 80% appearing a single time and around 2.3% taken by the ten largest. The sequenced sample was peripheral blood. This sequence was found in a man aged 25 to 45 with acute or convalescent COVID-19. The rearrangement links TRBV4-3 to TRBJ1-5; perhaps TRBD1 as D (6 bases). The CDR3 DNA reads TGCGCCAGCAGCCCCTCACAGGGACAGCCCCAGCATTTT. It yields the protein CASSPSQGQPQHF.